This is a list of T cell receptor beta chains from one sample in a study of T-cell reconstitution after alpha-beta-depleted transplantation in children. TCRdb itself ran the PCR reads through MiXCR, one entry per CDR3 protein. Of 600,000 to 700,000 distinct CDR3 sequences in the sample, approximately 15% were seen once. The material was PBMCs from the stem cell graft donor, obtained from the stem cell graft. The receptors here all came from a human donor who donated a stem cell graft to a child with acute myeloid leukemia. CDR3s include the opening cysteine and the closing phenylalanine or tryptophan. A D gene is named only where the DNA matches it firmly. The listing skips clone size in some rows; elsewhere it reads once, few, many or a size class.

V,size,D,J,CDR3
TRBV20-1,many,NA,TRBJ1-5,CSARRGENSNQPQHF
TRBV7-9,many,NA,TRBJ2-7,CASSPIQGPYEQYF
TRBV25-1,few,TRBD1,TRBJ2-7,CASSVTGNTYEQYF
TRBV29-1,many,NA,TRBJ2-7,CSVDGASESSYEQYF
TRBV20-1,many,TRBD1,TRBJ1-1,CSAETQGVEAFF
TRBV4-2,many,NA,TRBJ1-5,CASSQDHDQPQHF
TRBV7-3,NA,NA,TRBJ2-3,CASSPAGDTQYF
TRBV12-3/TRBV12-4,few,NA,TRBJ2-3,CASRQDRYKQYF
TRBV7-9,NA,NA,TRBJ2-3,CASSIALESADTQYF
TRBV20-1,few,NA,TRBJ1-5,CSAREGAEPQHF
TRBV7-9,few,NA,TRBJ2-3,CASSLLTRDPDTQYF
TRBV5-1,few,NA,TRBJ1-1,CASSLLGLAFF
TRBV5-5,many,NA,TRBJ1-2,CASSLSAGGTGYTF
TRBV10-3,many,NA,TRBJ1-5,CAISQGDQPQHF
TRBV12-3/TRBV12-4,NA,NA,TRBJ2-3,CASSLAGYQGLDTQYF
TRBV7-9,NA,NA,TRBJ2-3,CASSPKLVSTDTQYF
TRBV18,few,NA,TRBJ2-6,CASSRSGGANVLTF
TRBV25-1,NA,TRBD1,TRBJ1-4,CASTEYRGGNEKLFF
TRBV20-1,many,NA,TRBJ2-1,CSAHLVVGEQFF
TRBV25-1,few,TRBD2,TRBJ2-7,CASLPGTSTEQYF
TRBV10-1,NA,TRBD1,TRBJ2-3,CATSDRDRNTDTQYF
TRBV19,NA,NA,TRBJ2-3,CASSGPGGLEDTQYF
TRBV5-6,few,NA,TRBJ2-2,CASSWTGDPNTGELFF
TRBV29-1,once,TRBD1,TRBJ2-3,CSVAGQGNTQYF
TRBV6-2/TRBV6-3,NA,NA,TRBJ1-1,CASTRVWGTEAFF
TRBV15,few,NA,TRBJ2-3,CATSRDLYGRVGTDTQYF
TRBV12-3/TRBV12-4,many,TRBD2,TRBJ2-3,CASSSGLAGADTQYF
TRBV20-1,once,NA,TRBJ1-1,CSARGWAGRNTEAFF
TRBV5-1,many,NA,TRBJ2-1,CASTLGPSEQFF